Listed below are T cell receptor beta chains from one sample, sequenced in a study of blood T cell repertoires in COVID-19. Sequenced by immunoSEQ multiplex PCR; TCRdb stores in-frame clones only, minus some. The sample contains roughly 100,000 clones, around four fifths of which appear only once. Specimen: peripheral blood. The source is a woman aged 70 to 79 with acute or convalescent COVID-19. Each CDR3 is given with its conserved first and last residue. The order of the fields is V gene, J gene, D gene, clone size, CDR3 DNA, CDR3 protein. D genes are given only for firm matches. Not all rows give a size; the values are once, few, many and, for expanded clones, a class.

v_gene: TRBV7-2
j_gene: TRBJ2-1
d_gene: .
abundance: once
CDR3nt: TGTGCCAGCAGCCTTACACGGAGCTCCTACAATGAGCAGTTCTTC
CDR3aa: CASSLTRSSYNEQFF

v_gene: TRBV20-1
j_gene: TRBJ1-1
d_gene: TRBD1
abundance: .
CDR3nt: TGCAGTGCTAGTTCTATGGACAGGGGGAAGATAGCTTTCTTT
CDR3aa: CSASSMDRGKIAFF

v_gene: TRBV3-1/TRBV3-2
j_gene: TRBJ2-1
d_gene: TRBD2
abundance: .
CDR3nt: TGTGCCAGCAGCCAAGCGGGGGGAGGCAATGAGCAGTTCTTC
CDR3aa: CASSQAGGGNEQFF

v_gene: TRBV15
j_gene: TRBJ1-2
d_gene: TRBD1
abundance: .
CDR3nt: TGTGCCACCAGCACCCGACAGGGAAGCTACACCTTC
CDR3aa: CATSTRQGSYTF

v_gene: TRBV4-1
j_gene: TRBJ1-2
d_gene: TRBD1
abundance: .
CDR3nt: TGCGCCAGCAGCCAACAAGTAGGAGGAGGGGGCAAGGACTATGGCTACACCTTC
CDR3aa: CASSQQVGGGGKDYGYTF

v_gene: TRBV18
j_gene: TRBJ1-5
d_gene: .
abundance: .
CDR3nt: TGTGCCAGCTCACCGGAGTCCGATCAGCCCCAGCATTTT
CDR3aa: CASSPESDQPQHF

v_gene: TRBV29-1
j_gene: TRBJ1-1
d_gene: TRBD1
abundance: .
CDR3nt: TGCAGCGCTCAGGGGGCGCGGGCTTTCTTT
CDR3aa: CSAQGARAFF

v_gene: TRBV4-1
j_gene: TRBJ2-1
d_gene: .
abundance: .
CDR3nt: TGCGCCAGCAGCCTTAATTACAATGAGCAGTTCTTC
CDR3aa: CASSLNYNEQFF

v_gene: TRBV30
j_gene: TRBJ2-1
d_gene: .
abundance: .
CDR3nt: TGTGCCTGGGGGGGCTCGGTAAATGAGCAGTTCTTC
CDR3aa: CAWGGSVNEQFF

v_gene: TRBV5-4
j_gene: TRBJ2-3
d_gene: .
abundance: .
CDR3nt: TGTGCCAGCAGCTTGAGTATAACTAGCACAGATACGCAGTATTTT
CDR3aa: CASSLSITSTDTQYF

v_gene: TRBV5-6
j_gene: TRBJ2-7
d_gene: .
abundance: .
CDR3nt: TGTGCCAGCAGCTTGGATGGGGGCCTCTACGAGCAGTACTTC
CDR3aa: CASSLDGGLYEQYF

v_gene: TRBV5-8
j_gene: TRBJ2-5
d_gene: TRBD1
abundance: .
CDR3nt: TGTGCCAGCAGCTTGACAGGGGCAGAGACCCAGTACTTC
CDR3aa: CASSLTGAETQYF

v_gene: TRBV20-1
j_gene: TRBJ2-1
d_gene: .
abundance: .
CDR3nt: TGCAGTGCTAGTGTTGCTAAGCTAAATGAGCAGTTCTTC
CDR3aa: CSASVAKLNEQFF

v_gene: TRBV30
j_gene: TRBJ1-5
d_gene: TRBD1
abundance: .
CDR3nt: TGTGCCTGGTCTTCAGGGGGCAGTCAGCCCCAGCATTTT
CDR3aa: CAWSSGGSQPQHF

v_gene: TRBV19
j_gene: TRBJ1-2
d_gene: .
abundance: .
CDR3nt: TGTGCCAGTAGTATTCCCGGGGCGGCGGGATTTAACTATGGCTACACCTTC
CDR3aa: CASSIPGAAGFNYGYTF

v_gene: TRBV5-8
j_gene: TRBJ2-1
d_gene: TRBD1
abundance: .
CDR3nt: TGTGCCAGCATCCGGACAGGGATCTTAATTGGCTACAATGAGCAGTTCTTC
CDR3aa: CASIRTGILIGYNEQFF

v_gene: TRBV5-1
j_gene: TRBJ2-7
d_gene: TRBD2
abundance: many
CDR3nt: TGCGCCCGCTTGAGCCGTCGGGGGGGCCGGGGGTGGGAGCAGTACTTC
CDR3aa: CARLSRRGGRGWEQYF

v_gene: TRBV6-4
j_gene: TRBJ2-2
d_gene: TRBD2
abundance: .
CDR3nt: TGTGCCAGCAGCATACTAGCGGGGCCGACCGGGGAGCTGTTTTTT
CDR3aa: CASSILAGPTGELFF

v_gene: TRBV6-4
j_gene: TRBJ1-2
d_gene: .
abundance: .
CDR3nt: TGTGCCAGCAGTGAGCAACAAGGGGACTATGGCTACACCTTC
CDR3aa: CASSEQQGDYGYTF

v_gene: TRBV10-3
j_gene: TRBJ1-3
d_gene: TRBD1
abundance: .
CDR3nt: TGTGCCATCTCTGCGTCAGGGGGTATATCCGGAAACACCATATATTTT
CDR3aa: CAISASGGISGNTIYF

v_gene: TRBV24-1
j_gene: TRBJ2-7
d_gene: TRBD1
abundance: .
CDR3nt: TGTGCCACCAGTGATCCCATGGCAGGGGGCTACGAGCAGTACTTC
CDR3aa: CATSDPMAGGYEQYF

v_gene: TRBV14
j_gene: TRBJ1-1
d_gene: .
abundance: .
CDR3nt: TGTGCCAGCAGCCCCGGAAGGAGGCAGATTGAAGCTTTCTTT
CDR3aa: CASSPGRRQIEAFF

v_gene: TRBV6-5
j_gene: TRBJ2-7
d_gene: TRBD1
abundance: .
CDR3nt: TGTGCCAGCAGGGCCGGGACAGGGGGCCTCTACGAGCAGTACTTC
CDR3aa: CASRAGTGGLYEQYF

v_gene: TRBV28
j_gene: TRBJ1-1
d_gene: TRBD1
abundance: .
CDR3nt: TGTGCCAGCAGTGTGACAGGGTTTGATGGCACTGAAGCTTTCTTT
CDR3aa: CASSVTGFDGTEAFF

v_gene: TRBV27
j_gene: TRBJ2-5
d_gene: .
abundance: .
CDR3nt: TGTGCCAGCAGTCCGACAGGATCCGCTGGAGAGACCCAGTACTTC
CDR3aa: CASSPTGSAGETQYF

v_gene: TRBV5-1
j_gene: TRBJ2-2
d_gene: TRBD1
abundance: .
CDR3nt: TGCGCCAGTCACAGGGGGTTAGACACCGGGGAGCTGTTTTTT
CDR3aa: CASHRGLDTGELFF

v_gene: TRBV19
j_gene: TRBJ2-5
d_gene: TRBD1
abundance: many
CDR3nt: TGTGCCAGTAGTATAGCACGGGACAGTGGGGAGACCCAGTACTTC
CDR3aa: CASSIARDSGETQYF

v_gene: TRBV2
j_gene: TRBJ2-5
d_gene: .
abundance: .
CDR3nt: TGTGCCAGCAGTGCGTCCAGGGAGACCCAGTACTTC
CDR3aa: CASSASRETQYF

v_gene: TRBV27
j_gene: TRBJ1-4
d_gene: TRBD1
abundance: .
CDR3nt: TGTGCCAGCGGGCGACAGGGGGCACAGGAAAAACTGTTTTTT
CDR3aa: CASGRQGAQEKLFF

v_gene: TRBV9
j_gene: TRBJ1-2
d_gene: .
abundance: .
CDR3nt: TGTGCCAGCAGCGTAGCTTTCAGGAACCACTATGGCTACACCTTC
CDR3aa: CASSVAFRNHYGYTF

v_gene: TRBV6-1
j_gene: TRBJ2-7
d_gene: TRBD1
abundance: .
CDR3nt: TGTGCCAGCAGTGACGGGACAGGAGCCTCCTACGAGCAGTACTTC
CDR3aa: CASSDGTGASYEQYF

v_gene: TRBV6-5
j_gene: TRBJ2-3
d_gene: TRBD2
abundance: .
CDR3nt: TGTGCCAGTCTCTTGCGGGGGGCGAGCACAGATACGCAGTATTTT
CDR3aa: CASLLRGASTDTQYF

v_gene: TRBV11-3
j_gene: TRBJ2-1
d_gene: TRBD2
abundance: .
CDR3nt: TGTGCCAGCAGCTCCCGGGGGGGGGTCGAGCAGTTCTTC
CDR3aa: CASSSRGGVEQFF

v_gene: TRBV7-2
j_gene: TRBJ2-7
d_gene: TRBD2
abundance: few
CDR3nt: TGTGCCAGCAGCTTAGTCAGCGGGGGGGCCTACGAGCAGTACTTC
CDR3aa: CASSLVSGGAYEQYF

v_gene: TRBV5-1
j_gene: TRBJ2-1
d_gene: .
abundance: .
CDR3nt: TGCGCCAGCAGCCCAAAGACCGGGTACAATGAGCAGTTCTTC
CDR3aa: CASSPKTGYNEQFF

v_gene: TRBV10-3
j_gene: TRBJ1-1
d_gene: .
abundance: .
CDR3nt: TGTGCCATCAGTGAGGGACAGCGCCCCAGTGAAGCTTTCTTT
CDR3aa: CAISEGQRPSEAFF

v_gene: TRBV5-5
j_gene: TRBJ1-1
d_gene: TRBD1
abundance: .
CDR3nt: TGTGCCAGCAGCCTGGACAGGGCGACGTCAGAAGCTTTCTTT
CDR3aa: CASSLDRATSEAFF

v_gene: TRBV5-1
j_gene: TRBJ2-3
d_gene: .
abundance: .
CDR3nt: TGCGCCAGCAGCCTGGACACCCCGGGAACAGATACGCAGTATTTT
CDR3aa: CASSLDTPGTDTQYF

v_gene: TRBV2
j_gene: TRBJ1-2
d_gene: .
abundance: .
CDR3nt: TGTGCCAGCATCGAGGTTATCTATGGCTACACCTTC
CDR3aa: CASIEVIYGYTF

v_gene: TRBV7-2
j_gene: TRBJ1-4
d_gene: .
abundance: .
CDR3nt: TGTGCCAGCAGCTTAGGGCTGAGGAGTGAAAAACTGTTTTTT
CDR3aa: CASSLGLRSEKLFF

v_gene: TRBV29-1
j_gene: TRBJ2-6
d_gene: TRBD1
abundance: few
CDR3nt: TGCAGCGTGGATGTGGGACAGGGAGGGTTTGGGGCCAACGTCCTGACTTTC
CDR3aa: CSVDVGQGGFGANVLTF

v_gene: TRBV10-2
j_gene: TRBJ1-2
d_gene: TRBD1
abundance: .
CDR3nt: TGCGCCAGCAGTGAAGGACAGGAGATATACTATGGCTACACCTTC
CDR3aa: CASSEGQEIYYGYTF

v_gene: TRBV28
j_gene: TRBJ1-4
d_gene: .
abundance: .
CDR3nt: TGTGCCAGCAGAACAGGGCCGGGTGCTAATGAAAAACTGTTTTTT
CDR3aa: CASRTGPGANEKLFF

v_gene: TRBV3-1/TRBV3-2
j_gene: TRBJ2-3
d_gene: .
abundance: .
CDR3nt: TGTGCCAGCAGCCGAGATGGGGGCCTGGGAGATACGCAGTATTTT
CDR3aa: CASSRDGGLGDTQYF

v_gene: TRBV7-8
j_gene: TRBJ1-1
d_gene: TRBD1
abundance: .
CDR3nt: TGTGCCAGCAGCCCGAGGACAGGGGCGAACACTGAAGCTTTCTTT
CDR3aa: CASSPRTGANTEAFF

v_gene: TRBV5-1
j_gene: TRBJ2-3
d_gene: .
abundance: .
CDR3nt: TGCGCCAGCAGTCACCCCGGTACAGATACGCAGTATTTT
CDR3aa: CASSHPGTDTQYF

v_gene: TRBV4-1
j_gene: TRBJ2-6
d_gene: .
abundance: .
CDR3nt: TGCGCCAGCAGCCAAGACTCCCCGGGGGTAAAGGCTGGGGCCAACGTCCTGACTTTC
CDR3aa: CASSQDSPGVKAGANVLTF

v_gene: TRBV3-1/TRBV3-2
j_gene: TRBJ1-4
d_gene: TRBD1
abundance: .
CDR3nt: TGTGCCAGCAGCCGGGGACAGGGGGACCGAAAACTGTTTTTT
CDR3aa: CASSRGQGDRKLFF

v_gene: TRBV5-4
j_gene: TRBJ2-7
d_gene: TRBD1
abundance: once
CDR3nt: TGTGCCAGCAGCCTGGGCCGGGACAGGGGAGGCGAGCAGTACTTC
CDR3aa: CASSLGRDRGGEQYF

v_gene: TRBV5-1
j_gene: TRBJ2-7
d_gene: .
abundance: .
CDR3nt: TGCGCCAGCAGCCCGGGGGTCGACGAGCAGTACTTC
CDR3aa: CASSPGVDEQYF

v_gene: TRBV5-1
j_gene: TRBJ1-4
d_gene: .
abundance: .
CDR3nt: TGCGCCAGCAGCTCGGCGACAGCAACTAATGAAAAACTGTTTTTT
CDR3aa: CASSSATATNEKLFF

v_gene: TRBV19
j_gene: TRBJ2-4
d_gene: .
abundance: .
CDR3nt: TGTGCCAGTAGTATCGCGGGTCCGGGTGGCAAAAACATTCAGTACTTC
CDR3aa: CASSIAGPGGKNIQYF

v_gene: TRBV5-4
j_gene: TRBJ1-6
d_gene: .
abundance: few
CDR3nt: TGTGCCAGCAGCTCTAGAATGTCTCAGCGGGGTTCACCCCTCCACTTT
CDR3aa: CASSSRMSQRGSPLHF

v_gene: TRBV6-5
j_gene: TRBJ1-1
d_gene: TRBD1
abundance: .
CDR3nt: TGTGCCAGTCGAGTTCAGGGGGCGTCCACTGAAGCTTTCTTT
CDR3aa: CASRVQGASTEAFF

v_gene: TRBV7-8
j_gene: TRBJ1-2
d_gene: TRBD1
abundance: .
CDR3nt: TGTGCCAGCAGCCAGGACAGGGGGGGCTACACCTTC
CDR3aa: CASSQDRGGYTF